This T cell receptor beta chain was documented in a study of Ad26.COV2.S vaccination and SARS-CoV-2 variants. Study-wide results and caveats: Marked by substantial breadth, spike-specific CD8+ and CD4+ T cell responses were reportedly seen after vaccination.

The treatment here: roughly 18 received Ad26.COV2.S at low or high dose, single or two shots; about five received placebo; per-sample allocation not given. Collection of the samples took place on day 63 after the first injection of vaccine or placebo. An Ad26 vector was used to express Wuhan-strain SARS-CoV-2 spike as the vaccine. From germline, CDR1 is SEHNR and CDR2 FQNEAQ (reference sequence). The CDR3 loop spans 15 amino acids. J lost 6 bases, V lost 3 bases, and 8 bases had no gene match. In this sample, this clone turned up once. Its antigen remains unknown. Profiling relied on immunoSEQ multiplex PCR, and the TCRdb table lists in-frame clones only, not all of them. The profile shows under 500,000 clones, roughly 90% of them singletons.

The chain couples TRBV7-9 to TRBJ1-2; the match to TRBD1 covers 9 bases. This sequence was found in a person aged 18-60 years who received the Ad26.COV2.S COVID-19 vaccine or a placebo. The sequences come from peripheral blood, collected in a trial of Ad26.COV2.S vaccine versus placebo. CDR3 protein: CASSFGTGKWNGYTF. The CDR3 region has the DNA TGTGCCAGCAGCTTTGGGACAGGGAAATGGAATGGCTACACCTTC.